This TCR beta chain was obtained from a study of vaccination and CD4 T cells after COVID-19. Study at large: Controls had a CEFX pool, an HIV-1 Nef pool, or no peptide added.

Treatment specified: 10-day PBMC culture with coronavirus spike peptide pools or control peptides (ViraFEST assay). It was before the COVID-19 pandemic (2011-2018) that the unexposed donor's CD4+ T cells were collected. Using peptide pools, antigen-specific T cells were expanded in ViraFEST before TCRs were sequenced. The Oncomine TCR Beta short-read assay was what sequenced the DNA obtained from cultured CD4+ T cells. Investigators obtained genomic DNA by extraction from cultured CD4+ T cells. TCRdb called the PCR reads again in MiXCR, with one record for every CDR3 protein. The sample lists more than 9,000 distinct CDR3 sequences; approximately 34% were seen once. Concerning this clonotype itself: Its antigen remains unknown.

Germline assignment: CDR1 SEHNR and CDR2 FQNEAQ (reference sequence). J gave up 1 base and V 6 bases, and 6 bases lay outside the gene matches. This CDR3 is built from 15 residues. The sequenced sample consisted of CD4+ T cells from blood, cultured in vitro. This sequence was found in a human donor in good health. The rearrangement joins TRBV7-9 to TRBJ1-1, with TRBD1 identical over 9 bases. The DNA of the CDR3 is TGTGCCAGCAGTTTTCCGGGACAGGGGAACACTGAAGCTTTCTTT. Translated, it gives CASSFPGQGNTEAFF.